Shown below are 25 T cell receptor beta chains from a single sample sequenced in a study of OX40 agonist ivuxolimab in advanced cancers. The assay was immunoSEQ multiplex PCR, and TCRdb's table has in-frame clones only and misses some. This sample carries roughly 46,000 clones, approximately 88% of them seen once, and the ten largest clones take roughly 56%. The sample was CD4+ or CD8+ T cells sorted from blood, taken in a trial of the OX40 agonist ivuxolimab. Receptors originate from an adult with an advanced solid tumor such as melanoma, head and neck, liver or kidney cancer.

V usage is TRBV7-9 and J usage is TRBJ1-2; 8 bases map to TRBD1. CDR1 is SEHNR, CDR2 FQNEAQ, per germline (reference sequence). J lost 6 bases, V lost 2 bases, and 8 bases had no gene match. This CDR3 is 15 amino acids long. The CDR3 sequence is CASSLPGGTVNGYTF. The DNA for the CDR3 is TGTGCCAGCAGCTTACCAGGGGGCACTGTAAATGGCTACACCTTC.

The V call is TRBV1, the J call TRBJ2-3. TRBV1 is given as a pseudogene. The CDR3 is made up of 16 amino acids. The CDR3 protein is CTSSLKGDPSTDTQYF. CDR3 nucleotides: TGCACCAGCAGCCTCAAAGGGGACCCGAGCACAGATACGCAGTATTTT.

The chain links TRBV5-5 to TRBJ1-5; 8 bases align to TRBD1. The CDR3 runs 15 residues. The junction had 7 bases not matched to a gene; V was cut back by 3 bases and J by 5 bases. Germline V gene lookup returns CDR1 SGHKS and CDR2 YYEKEE (reference sequence). The CDR3 here is CASSSRTGLDQPQHF. The CDR3 DNA reads as TGTGCCAGCAGCTCAAGGACAGGGTTAGATCAGCCCCAGCATTTT.

This chain links TRBV6-4 with TRBJ1-5; 9 bases agree with TRBD1. Germline assignment: CDR1 MRHNA and CDR2 SNTAGT. Unmatched junction bases numbered 6, after V lost 0 bases and J lost 6 bases. The CDR3 extends over 16 amino acids. DNA of the CDR3: TGTGCCAGCAGTGACTCAGGGACAGGGTCGGTTCAGCCCCAGCATTTT. Translated, it gives CASSDSGTGSVQPQHF.

V is TRBV4-2 and J is TRBJ1-3; D is unclear. Between the trimmed V and J ends, which lost 1 base and 0 bases, there was a span of 7 bases. The CDR3 runs to 15 residues. Per germline, CDR1 LGHNA and CDR2 YNFKEQ. CDR3 nucleotides: TGTGCCAGCAGCCAAGTCGGGTTCTCTGGAAACACCATATATTTT. Amino acids: CASSQVGFSGNTIYF.

The chain employs TRBV30 and TRBJ1-2, with TRBD1 matching 11 bases. The ends lost 4 bases at V and 5 bases at J; junction bases unmatched: 15. The CDR3 contains 17 residues. In germline, CDR1 is GTSNPN, CDR2 SVGIG (reference sequence). This CDR3 reads CAWNSLGTGGTRYGYTF. CDR3 DNA sequence: TGTGCCTGGAATAGTCTCGGGACAGGGGGTACAAGATATGGCTACACCTTC. Based on the CDR3 plus reference TRBV30 and TRBJ1-2, the full variable domain is SQTIHQWPATLVQPVGSPLSLECTVEGTSNPNLYWYRQAAGRGLQLLFYSVGIGQISSEVPQNLSASRPQDRQFILSSKKLLLSDSGFYLCAWNSLGTGGTRYGYTFGSGTRLTVV.

CDR3 in DNA: TGCGCCAGCAGCTTTGACAGGAGCTCCTATAATTCACCCCTCCACTTT. As protein: CASSFDRSSYNSPLHF. The J gene is TRBJ1-6, the V gene TRBV5-1; D is perhaps TRBD1 (6 bases). The CDR3 totals 16 residues. Trimming left V 2 bases short and J 0 bases short, with 9 bases between. Germline values: CDR1 SGHRS, CDR2 YFSETQ. Drawing the rest from reference TRBV5-1 and TRBJ1-6, the complete variable domain is KAGVTQTPRYLIKTRGQQVTLSCSPISGHRSVSWYQQTPGQGLQFLFEYFSETQRNKGNFPGRFSGRQFSNSRSEMNVSTLELGDSALYLCASSFDRSSYNSPLHFGNGTRLTVT.

The chain links TRBV11-3 to TRBJ2-2; D possibly corresponds to TRBD2 (7 bases). The CDR3 runs 15 residues. The germline V and J ends were trimmed by 6 bases and 6 bases, with 17 bases remaining between them. Per the germline V gene, CDR1 is SGHNT and CDR2 is YENEEA. The CDR3, as DNA: TGTGCCAGCAGGGATGGGGGCGGGAGTGCCGGGGAGCTGTTTTTT. Its protein is CASRDGGGSAGELFF.

V gene TRBV5-4 combines with J gene TRBJ2-2; D is ambiguous. Per the germline V gene, CDR1 is SGHNT and CDR2 is YYREEE (reference sequence). This CDR3 contains 14 residues. Deletions cut 1 base from V and 4 bases from J, with 8 bases between. The CDR3 is CASSLPLSTGELFF. Written as DNA, the CDR3 is TGTGCCAGCAGCTTGCCCCTGTCCACCGGGGAGCTGTTTTTT. Combining the CDR3 with reference TRBV5-4 and TRBJ2-2 gives the whole variable domain ETGVTQSPTHLIKTRGQQVTLRCSSQSGHNTVSWYQQALGQGPQFIFQYYREEENGRGNFPPRFSGLQFPNYSSELNVNALELDDSALYLCASSLPLSTGELFFGEGSRLTVL.

The rearrangement links TRBV29-1 to TRBJ2-2; D gene ambiguous. The CDR3 covers 14 residues. With 7 bases removed from V and 0 bases from J, the gap between germline ends came to 12 bases. Looked up from germline, CDR1 is SQVTM and CDR2 is ANQGSEA. CDR3: CSAPQPANTGELFF. In nucleotides, the CDR3 is TGCAGCGCCCCACAGCCTGCGAACACCGGGGAGCTGTTTTTT.

The table lists this clone with a count of one. V gene TRBV7-6 combines with J gene TRBJ2-3; D unclear. Deletions cut 2 bases from V and 4 bases from J, with 4 bases between. The germline gives CDR1 SGHVS, CDR2 FNYEAQ. The CDR3 extends over 12 amino acids. The CDR3 bases are TGTGCCAGCAGCTTACTCGCAGATACGCAGTATTTT. Translating it yields CASSLLADTQYF.

The chain uses TRBV30 and TRBJ2-5; 7 bases line up with TRBD1. TRBJ2-7 explains the end of the DNA better; the J call may be wrong. Germline V CDR1 and CDR2: GTSNPN, SVGIG (reference sequence). The CDR3 is made up of 11 amino acids. The CDR3 protein is CAWGTAYEQYF. The CDR3 DNA reads as TGTGCCTGGGGGACAGCCTACGAGCAGTACTTC.

The rearrangement joins TRBV4-1 to TRBJ1-4, with D hard to call. Germline loops: CDR1 MGHRA, CDR2 YSYEKL. Trimming shortened V by 3 bases and J by 6 bases, and 5 bases separated the two germline ends. This CDR3 has 12 residues. The CDR3 nucleotides are TGCGCCAGCAGCCACGGCGATGAAAAACTGTTTTTT. Translation gives CASSHGDEKLFF.

The chain uses TRBV12-5 and TRBJ2-3; D gene unclear. V was trimmed by 0 bases and J by 1 base, leaving 14 bases between them. CDR3 length: 17 residues. Germline values: CDR1 LGHNT, CDR2 FRNRAP. The DNA of the CDR3 is TGTGCTAGTGGTTTGGTACTCGCGGTTCAGGGCACAGATACGCAGTATTTT. Amino acid sequence: CASGLVLAVQGTDTQYF.

The chain employs TRBV6-1 and TRBJ2-3; TRBD2 aligns across 13 bases. V was clipped by 2 bases and J by 1 base; unmatched bases: 0. Germline V gene data show CDR1 as MNHNS and CDR2 as SASEGT. CDR3 length equals 16 residues. CDR3: CASSETSGGGTDTQYF. CDR3 nucleotide sequence: TGTGCCAGCAGTGAAACTAGCGGGGGGGGCACAGATACGCAGTATTTT.

The genes are TRBV5-4 and TRBJ1-2; 8 bases match TRBD1. Germline V gene lookup returns CDR1 SGHNT and CDR2 YYREEE (reference sequence). The CDR3 is 15 residues long. The J segment lost 9 bases and the V segment lost 2 bases, leaving 12 bases of the junction unmatched. Written as DNA, the CDR3 is TGTGCCAGCAGCTTTATGAGTGGACAGGGTATGAGCTACACCTTC. Its protein is CASSFMSGQGMSYTF.

The chain uses TRBV19 and TRBJ2-5; the D is unclear. Looked up from germline, CDR1 is LNHDA and CDR2 is SQIVND (reference sequence). The CDR3 has 12 residues. Trimming left V 5 bases short and J 5 bases short, with 9 bases between. For the CDR3, the DNA is TGTGCCAGTAGTGAACAGACTGAGACCCAGTACTTC. The encoded protein is CASSEQTETQYF.

The chain links TRBV6-4 to TRBJ2-7; 9 bases match TRBD1. The CDR3 extends over 13 amino acids. CDR1 and CDR2 (germline): MRHNA, SNTAGT. Trimming cost V 4 bases and J 9 bases; bases outside gene matches: 7. The chain's CDR3 is CASSGNRGLGQYF. Written as DNA, the CDR3 is TGTGCCAGCAGTGGTAACAGGGGGCTCGGGCAGTACTTC.

V gene TRBV4-1 combines with J gene TRBJ2-2, with TRBD1 identical over 8 bases. V dropped 1 base and J dropped 6; count of bases not matched to a gene: 10. Germline V lookup: CDR1 MGHRA, CDR2 YSYEKL. This CDR3 region has 17 residues. In DNA form, the CDR3 reads TGCGCCAGCAGCCAAGGAAGGGCCAGGGGGCGATCCGGGGAGCTGTTTTTT. Amino acid sequence: CASSQGRARGRSGELFF.

This sequence joins TRBV15 and TRBJ2-2; D unresolved. Per the germline V gene, CDR1 is LNHNV and CDR2 is YYDKDF (reference sequence). The CDR3 runs to 14 residues. V was trimmed by 0 bases and J by 5 bases, leaving 7 bases between them. The CDR3 here is CATSRDWGTGELFF. As DNA, the CDR3 is TGTGCCACCAGCAGAGATTGGGGTACCGGGGAGCTGTTTTTT.

The chain carries TRBV5-4 and TRBJ2-1; 14 positions agree with TRBD2. V was pared by 4 bases and J by 7 bases, with 4 bases of the junction left unmatched. The V gene's germline CDR1 is SGHNT and CDR2 YYREEE (reference sequence). This CDR3 spans 15 amino acids. CDR3 sequence (DNA): TGTGCCAGCAGCCTGGGACTAGCGGGAGCAAATGAGCAGTTCTTC. Translating it yields CASSLGLAGANEQFF.

V usage is TRBV6-1 and J usage is TRBJ2-4; D not resolved. V was cut by 7 bases and J by 5 bases, with 12 bases left in between. The CDR3 consists of 13 residues. Germline assignment: CDR1 MNHNS and CDR2 SASEGT. CDR3 nucleotide sequence: TGTGCCAGCAAACCCCTAGACCAAAACATTCAGTACTTC. Its protein is CASKPLDQNIQYF.

The sample holds a few counts of this clone. The chain carries TRBV30 and TRBJ1-3; D may be TRBD1 (5 bases). The length of the CDR3 is 15 residues. Germline V CDR1 and CDR2: GTSNPN, SVGIG (reference sequence). Trimming stripped 3 bases from V and 4 bases from J, with 16 bases between. The CDR3 DNA sequence: TGTGCCTGGAGCGGACAAAATCTAGGGGGAAACACCATATATTTT. It codes for CAWSGQNLGGNTIYF.

This clone was recorded a few times. The V call is TRBV11-3, the J call TRBJ2-3, with D possibly TRBD2 on 6 matching bases. V was trimmed by 3 bases and J by 2 bases, leaving 9 bases between them. The CDR3 consists of 14 residues. Germline CDR1 SGHNT, CDR2 YENEEA. This CDR3 is CASSFGGYTDTQYF. CDR3 nucleotides: TGTGCCAGCAGCTTCGGGGGATACACAGATACGCAGTATTTT.

The V and J genes are TRBV27 and TRBJ2-1; TRBD1 agrees at 7 bases. J gave up 6 bases and V 5 bases, and 10 bases lay outside the gene matches. In germline, CDR1 is MNHEY, CDR2 SMNVEV (reference sequence). The CDR3 has 15 amino acids. The CDR3 coding sequence is TGTGCCAGCAGTCTACAGGGGTGGACTGGCAATGAGCAGTTCTTC. Protein sequence: CASSLQGWTGNEQFF.